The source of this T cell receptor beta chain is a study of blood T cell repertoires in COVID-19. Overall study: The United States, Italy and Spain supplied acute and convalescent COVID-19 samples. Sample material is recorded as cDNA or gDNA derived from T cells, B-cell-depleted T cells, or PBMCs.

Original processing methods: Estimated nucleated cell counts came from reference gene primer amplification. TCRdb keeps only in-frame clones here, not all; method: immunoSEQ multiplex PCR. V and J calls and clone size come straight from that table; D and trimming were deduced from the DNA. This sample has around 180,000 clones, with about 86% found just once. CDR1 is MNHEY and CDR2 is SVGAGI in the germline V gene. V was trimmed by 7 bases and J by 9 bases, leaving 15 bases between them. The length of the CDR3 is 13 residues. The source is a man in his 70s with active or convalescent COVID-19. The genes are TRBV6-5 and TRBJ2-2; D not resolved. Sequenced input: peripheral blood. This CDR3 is CASTRPNYRELFF. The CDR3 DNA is TGTGCCAGCACAAGGCCTAACTACCGGGAGCTGTTTTTT.